Listed below are T cell receptor beta chains from one sample, sequenced in a study of PD-1 blockade in classical Hodgkin lymphoma. Here immunoSEQ multiplex PCR was the method, and the copy in TCRdb shows in-frame clones only, minus some. The sample records about 20,000 clones, roughly four fifths being singletons. The sequences come from peripheral blood mononuclear cells (PBMCs), collected before the second cycle of nivolumab. Receptors were obtained from a human donor with classical Hodgkin lymphoma. CDR3s include the opening cysteine and the closing phenylalanine or tryptophan. Expanded clones get a size class; other rows say once, few or many, or leave the size out.

v_gene | abundance | CDR3aa
TRBV14 | NA | CASSQDWRGPSYGYTF
TRBV27 | NA | CASSPKDRVGIGSYEQYF
TRBV6-4 | NA | CASRGLAGSGELFF
TRBV29-1 | NA | CSVSTGSETQYF
TRBV4-1 | NA | CASSQDQYRTLRITEAFF
TRBV18 | NA | CASSPQSKPGTFHGQETQYF
TRBV14 | few | CASSQEKRHIETQYF
TRBV9 | NA | CASSVGSGLQLAKNIQYF
TRBV7-2 | NA | CASSSDPSRPQHF
TRBV5-1 | NA | CASSFGQGIYEQYF
TRBV19 | NA | CASSSGTGAQPQHF
TRBV7-9 | NA | CASSNRESYYGYTF
TRBV6-4 | NA | CASSDWTSGSIDTQYF
TRBV2 | once | CASSEEVLNYEQYF
TRBV7-9 | NA | CASSPPGTGSSDTQYF
TRBV7-8 | NA | CASSLSGSYPYEQYF
TRBV5-1 | NA | CASSPGLADEQYF
TRBV6-5 | NA | CASSYSRQVNTEAFF
TRBV28 | NA | CASSLPKDGQETQYF
TRBV27 | NA | CASRQTGRNQPQHF
TRBV19 | NA | CASRGLGTNTGELFF
TRBV5-8 | NA | CASSLGSLRGYEQYF
TRBV4-1 | once | CASSSIALAGKLNNEQFF
TRBV5-8 | NA | CASSPTGTPGELFF
TRBV7-9 | NA | CASSPQGGGGTDTQYF